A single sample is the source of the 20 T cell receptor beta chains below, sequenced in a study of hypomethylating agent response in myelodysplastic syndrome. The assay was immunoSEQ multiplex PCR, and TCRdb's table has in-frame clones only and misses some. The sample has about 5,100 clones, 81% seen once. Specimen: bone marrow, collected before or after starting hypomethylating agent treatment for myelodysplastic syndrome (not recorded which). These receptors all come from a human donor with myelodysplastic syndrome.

The CDR3 coding sequence is TGCGCCAGCAGCTTTGGGGACAGGGTTACCGGGGAGCTGTTTTTT. Residues: CASSFGDRVTGELFF. This chain links TRBV5-1 with TRBJ2-2; 9 nucleotides match TRBD1. The length of the CDR3 is 15 residues. Germline CDR1 SGHRS, CDR2 YFSETQ. J gave up 5 bases and V 2 bases, and 4 bases lay outside the gene matches.

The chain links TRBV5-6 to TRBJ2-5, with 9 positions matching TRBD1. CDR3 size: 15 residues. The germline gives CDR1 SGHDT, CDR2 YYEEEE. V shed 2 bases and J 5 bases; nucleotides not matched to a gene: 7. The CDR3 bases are TGTGCCAGCAGCTTTGGACAGGGGAGGGGGGAGACCCAGTACTTC. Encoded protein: CASSFGQGRGETQYF.

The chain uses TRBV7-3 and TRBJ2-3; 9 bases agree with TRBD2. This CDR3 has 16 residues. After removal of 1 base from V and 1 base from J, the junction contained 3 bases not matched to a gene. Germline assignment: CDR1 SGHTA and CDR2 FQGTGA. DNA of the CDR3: TGTGCCAGCAGCTTAAACGGCGGGGGGGGCACAGATACGCAGTATTTT. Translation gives CASSLNGGGGTDTQYF.

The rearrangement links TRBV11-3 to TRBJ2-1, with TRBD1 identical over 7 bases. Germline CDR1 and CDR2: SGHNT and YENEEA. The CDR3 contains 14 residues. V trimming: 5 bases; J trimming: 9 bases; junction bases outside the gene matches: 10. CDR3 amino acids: CASSHRQGVGEQFF. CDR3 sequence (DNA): TGTGCCAGCAGCCATCGACAGGGAGTCGGTGAGCAGTTCTTC.

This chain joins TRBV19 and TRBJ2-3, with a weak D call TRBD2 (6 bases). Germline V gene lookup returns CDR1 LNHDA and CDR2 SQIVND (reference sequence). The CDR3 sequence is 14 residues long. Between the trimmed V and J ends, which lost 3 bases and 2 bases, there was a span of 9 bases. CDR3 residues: CASSIGTPTDTQYF. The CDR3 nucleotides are TGTGCCAGTAGTATCGGGACTCCCACAGATACGCAGTATTTT.

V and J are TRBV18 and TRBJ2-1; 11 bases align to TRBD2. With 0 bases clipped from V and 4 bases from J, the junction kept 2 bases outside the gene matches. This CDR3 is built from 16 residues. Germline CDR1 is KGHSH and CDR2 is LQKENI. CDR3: CASSPPGLAVYNEQFF. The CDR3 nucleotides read TGTGCCAGCTCACCACCGGGACTAGCGGTTTACAATGAGCAGTTCTTC.

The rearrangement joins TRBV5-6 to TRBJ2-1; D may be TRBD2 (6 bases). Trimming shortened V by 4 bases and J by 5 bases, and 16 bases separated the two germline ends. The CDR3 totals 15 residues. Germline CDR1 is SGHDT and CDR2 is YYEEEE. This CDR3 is CASSPPEGLNNEQFF. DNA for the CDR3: TGTGCCAGCAGCCCTCCGGAGGGGCTGAACAATGAGCAGTTCTTC.

The CDR3 is CSVADMDVMNTEAFF. Written as DNA, the CDR3 is TGCAGCGTAGCTGACATGGACGTCATGAACACTGAAGCTTTCTTT. This chain joins TRBV29-1 and TRBJ1-1; D is ambiguous. Trimming cost V 6 bases and J 0 bases, with 17 bases left between them. CDR1 and CDR2 from the germline V gene are SQVTM and ANQGSEA. The CDR3 is 15 residues long.

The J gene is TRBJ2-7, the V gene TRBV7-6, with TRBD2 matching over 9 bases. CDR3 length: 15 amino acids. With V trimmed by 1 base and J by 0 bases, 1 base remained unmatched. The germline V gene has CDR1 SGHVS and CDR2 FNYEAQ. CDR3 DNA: TGTGCCAGCAGCTTAGGAGCGGGGGGCTCCTACGAGCAGTACTTC. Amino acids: CASSLGAGGSYEQYF.

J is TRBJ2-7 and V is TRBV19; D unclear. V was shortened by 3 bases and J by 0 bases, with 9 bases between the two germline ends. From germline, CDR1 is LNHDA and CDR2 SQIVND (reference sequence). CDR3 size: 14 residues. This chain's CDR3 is CASSMVGVSYEQYF. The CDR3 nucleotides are TGTGCCAGTAGTATGGTTGGAGTCTCCTACGAGCAGTACTTC.

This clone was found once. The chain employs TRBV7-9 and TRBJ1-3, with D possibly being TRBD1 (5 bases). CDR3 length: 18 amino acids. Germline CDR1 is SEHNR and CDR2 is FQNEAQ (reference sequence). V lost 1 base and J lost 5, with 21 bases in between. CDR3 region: CASSLVPGEGAFRNTIYF. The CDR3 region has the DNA TGTGCCAGCAGCTTAGTGCCCGGTGAAGGGGCTTTTCGAAACACCATATATTTT.

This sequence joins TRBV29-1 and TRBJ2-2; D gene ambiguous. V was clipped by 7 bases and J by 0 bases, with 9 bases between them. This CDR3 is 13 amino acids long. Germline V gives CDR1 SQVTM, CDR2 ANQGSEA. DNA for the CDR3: TGCAGCGCGGGTAGTGCGAACACCGGGGAGCTGTTTTTT. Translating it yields CSAGSANTGELFF.

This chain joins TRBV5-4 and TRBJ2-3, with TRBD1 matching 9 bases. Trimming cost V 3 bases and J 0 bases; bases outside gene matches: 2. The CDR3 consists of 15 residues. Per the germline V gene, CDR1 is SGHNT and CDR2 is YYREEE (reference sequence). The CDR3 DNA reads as TGTGCCAGCAGCTCCGGGACAGGGAGCACAGATACGCAGTATTTT. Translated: CASSSGTGSTDTQYF.

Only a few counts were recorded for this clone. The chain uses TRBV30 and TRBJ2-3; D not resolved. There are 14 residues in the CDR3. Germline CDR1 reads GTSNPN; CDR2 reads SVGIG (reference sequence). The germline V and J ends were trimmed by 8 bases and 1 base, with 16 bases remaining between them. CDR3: CAHTTPLRTDTQYF. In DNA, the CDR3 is TGTGCCCACACTACCCCGCTACGCACAGATACGCAGTATTTT.

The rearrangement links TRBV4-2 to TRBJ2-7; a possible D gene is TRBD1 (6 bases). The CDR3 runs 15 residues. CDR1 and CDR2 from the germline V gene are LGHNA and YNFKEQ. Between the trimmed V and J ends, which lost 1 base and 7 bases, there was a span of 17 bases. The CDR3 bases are TGTGCCAGCAGCCAAGCTGGTAACAGGGTCGGAGAGCAGTACTTC. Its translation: CASSQAGNRVGEQYF.

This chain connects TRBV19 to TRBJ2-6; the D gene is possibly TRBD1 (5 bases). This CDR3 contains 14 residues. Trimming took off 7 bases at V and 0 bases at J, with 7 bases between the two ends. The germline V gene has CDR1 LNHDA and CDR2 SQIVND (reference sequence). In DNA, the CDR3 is TGTGCCAGTATAGGACACTCTGGGGCCAACGTCCTGACTTTC. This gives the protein CASIGHSGANVLTF.

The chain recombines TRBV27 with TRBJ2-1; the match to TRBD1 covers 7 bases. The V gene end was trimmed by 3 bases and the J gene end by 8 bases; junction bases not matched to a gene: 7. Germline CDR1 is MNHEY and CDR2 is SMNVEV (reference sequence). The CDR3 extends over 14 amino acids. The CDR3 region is CASSFLGQADEQFF. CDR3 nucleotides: TGTGCCAGCAGTTTTCTTGGACAGGCCGATGAGCAGTTCTTC.

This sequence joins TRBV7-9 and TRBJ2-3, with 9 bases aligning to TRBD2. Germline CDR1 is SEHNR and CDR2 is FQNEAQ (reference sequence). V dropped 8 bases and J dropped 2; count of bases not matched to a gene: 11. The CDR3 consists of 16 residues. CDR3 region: CASLKASGASTDTQYF. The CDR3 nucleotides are TGTGCCAGCCTGAAGGCTAGCGGGGCGTCCACAGATACGCAGTATTTT.

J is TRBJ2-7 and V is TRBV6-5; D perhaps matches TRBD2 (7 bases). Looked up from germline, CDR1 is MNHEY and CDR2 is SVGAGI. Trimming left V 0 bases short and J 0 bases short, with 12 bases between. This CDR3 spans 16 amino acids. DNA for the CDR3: TGTGCCAGCAGTTACTCGGCGGGGGCCTTCTCCTACGAGCAGTACTTC. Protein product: CASSYSAGAFSYEQYF.

The CDR3 nucleotides are TGTGCCAGCAGCCCCGTCCCGGGACAGGGTATCACTGAAGCTTTCTTT. Encoded protein: CASSPVPGQGITEAFF. The chain links TRBV5-6 to TRBJ1-1; 9 bases fit TRBD1. This CDR3 has 16 amino acids. CDR1 SGHDT and CDR2 YYEEEE come from the germline V gene. J was trimmed by 4 bases and V by 4 bases; bases with no gene match: 11.